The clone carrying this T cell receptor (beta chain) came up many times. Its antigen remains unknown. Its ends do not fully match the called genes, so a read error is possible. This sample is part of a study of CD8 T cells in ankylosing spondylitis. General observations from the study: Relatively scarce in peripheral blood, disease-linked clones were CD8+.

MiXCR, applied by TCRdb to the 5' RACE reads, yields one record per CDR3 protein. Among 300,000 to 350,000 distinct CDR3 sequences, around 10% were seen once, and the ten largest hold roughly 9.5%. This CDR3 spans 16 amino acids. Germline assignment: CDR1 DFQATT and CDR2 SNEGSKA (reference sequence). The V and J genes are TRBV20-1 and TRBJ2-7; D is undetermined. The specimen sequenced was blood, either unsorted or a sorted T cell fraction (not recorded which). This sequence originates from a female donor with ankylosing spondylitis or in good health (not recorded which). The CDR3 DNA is TGCAGTGCCAGAGTAATGGGGTCCGGAACCTCCTACGAGCAGTACTTC. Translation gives CSARVMGSGTSYEQYF.